Listed here are 3 T cell receptor beta chains from one sample, sequenced in a study of blood T cell repertoires in COVID-19. TCRdb keeps only in-frame clones here, not all; method: immunoSEQ multiplex PCR. Of 85,000 to 120,000 clones listed, under 85% were seen once; the top ten hold 11% to 15%. Sequencing was performed on peripheral blood. These receptor sequences come from a woman aged 55-75 years with acute or convalescent COVID-19.

In nucleotides, the CDR3 is TGTGCCAGCAGCTTGCGACAGGGGAACACCGGGGAGCTGTTTTTT. It encodes CASSLRQGNTGELFF. This chain connects TRBV5-4 to TRBJ2-2; 7 bases are a match to TRBD1. Germline values: CDR1 SGHNT, CDR2 YYREEE (reference sequence). The trim removed 1 base at V and 1 base at J, leaving 1 base unmatched. The CDR3 has 15 residues.

The V call is TRBV23-1, the J call TRBJ2-7; no definite D call. TRBV23-1 is an ORF, with its function uncertain. CDR3 length: 12 amino acids. The V end lost 5 bases, the J end lost 3 bases, and 8 bases lay between the germline ends. The CDR3 reads CASSWAFYEQYF. The CDR3 nucleotides read TGCGCCAGCAGTTGGGCCTTCTACGAGCAGTACTTC.

The chain links TRBV28 to TRBJ2-7, with 11 bases fitting TRBD2. This CDR3 comprises 15 residues. With 6 bases clipped from V and 2 bases from J, the junction kept 6 bases outside the gene matches. Germline assignment: CDR1 MDHEN and CDR2 SYDVKM. CDR3 amino acids: CASRPGLAAAYEQYF. CDR3 coding DNA: TGTGCCAGCAGGCCGGGACTAGCGGCCGCCTACGAGCAGTACTTC.